This is a list of T cell receptor beta chains from one sample in a study of identifying expanded T cells in peripheral blood. Sequenced by immunoSEQ multiplex PCR; TCRdb stores in-frame clones only, minus some. The sample has 95,000 to 150,000 clones, roughly 82% seen once. The sequencing sample was made of blood. Receptors were obtained from a person aged 18 to 70 in good health. Both conserved end residues are trimmed from each CDR3. Clone size is shown for a subset of rows, as once, few, many or a class of expanded clone.

CDR3: AWRGYNEQF; V: TRBV30; size: NA
CDR3: ASSKHGESQY; V: TRBV21-1; size: NA
CDR3: ASTFTTRNQPQH; V: TRBV19; size: NA
CDR3: ASSGGQGARYEQY; V: TRBV19; size: NA
CDR3: ASSMLNNEQF; V: TRBV19; size: NA
CDR3: ASSPGIGRANYGYT; V: TRBV5-6; size: NA
CDR3: ASSSDSRRGTQY; V: TRBV7-9; size: NA
CDR3: ASSEGGTDTQY; V: TRBV2; size: NA
CDR3: ASSQYGRGLNEQY; V: TRBV14; size: NA
CDR3: ASSTGQVDNEQF; V: TRBV5-4; size: NA
CDR3: ASSLEGAQGYT; V: TRBV5-1; size: many
CDR3: ASSQQGGPYNEQF; V: TRBV7-3; size: NA
CDR3: SVEDRAGVEGYT; V: TRBV29-1; size: NA
CDR3: ASTRGLNTEAF; V: TRBV7-9; size: NA
CDR3: ASSYGQGLSEQY; V: TRBV7-9; size: NA
CDR3: ASSPGPLNEQF; V: TRBV9; size: NA
CDR3: ASSLAGVRYEQY; V: TRBV11-2; size: NA
CDR3: ASRDRVVNNSPLH; V: TRBV6-5; size: NA
CDR3: ASSLHSQGFRYEQY; V: TRBV4-3; size: NA
CDR3: ASSPRDRGADTQY; V: TRBV18; size: NA
CDR3: ASSEEGRGGYEQY; V: TRBV6-1; size: NA
CDR3: ASSVGTGDNSPLH; V: TRBV6-4; size: once
CDR3: ASSPPSGALYNEQF; V: TRBV18; size: NA
CDR3: ASTLSGRVGEGYT; V: TRBV6-6; size: NA
CDR3: ASSLDTDTQY; V: TRBV19; size: NA
CDR3: ASSLGTRGSPLH; V: TRBV11-3; size: NA
CDR3: ATSPRDYTRTEAF; V: TRBV15; size: NA
CDR3: ASSGPRNTEAF; V: TRBV7-7; size: few
CDR3: ASSLGGSGNTIY; V: TRBV7-2; size: NA
CDR3: ASSWGQGYGYT; V: TRBV11-2; size: NA
CDR3: AISESREGRRYGYT; V: TRBV10-3; size: NA
CDR3: ASSQDWIRGSGANVLT; V: TRBV4-3; size: NA
CDR3: ASSGQKREKLF; V: TRBV19; size: NA
CDR3: ASSRDRGYNEQF; V: TRBV6-5; size: NA
CDR3: ASSPQGSYNSPLH; V: TRBV4-3; size: NA
CDR3: ASSYSFRGEEQY; V: TRBV6-5; size: NA
CDR3: ASSQDPSGVGGETQY; V: TRBV4-1; size: NA
CDR3: ASSLGYAGGETQY; V: TRBV13; size: NA
CDR3: ASSYSGDTQY; V: TRBV6-5; size: many
CDR3: ASSQGVSHEQY; V: TRBV14; size: many
CDR3: ASSFSDSTEAF; V: TRBV27; size: NA
CDR3: ASSPDRARDEQY; V: TRBV27; size: NA
CDR3: ASSPGYEAGGLVSGDTGELF; V: TRBV7-3; size: NA
CDR3: ASSLVGEFGSYEQY; V: TRBV7-2; size: NA
CDR3: ASSVGSGQIYEQY; V: TRBV9; size: NA
CDR3: ASSQEAGGNSPLH; V: TRBV4-3; size: NA
CDR3: ASSNSVNPGQMNTEAF; V: TRBV7-9; size: NA
CDR3: ASSDSTTGANVLT; V: TRBV6-4; size: NA
CDR3: AWKKPGQILGYEQF; V: TRBV30; size: NA
CDR3: ASSYLMQGAGGYT; V: TRBV6-6; size: NA